This T cell receptor beta chain emerged from a study of blood T cell repertoires in COVID-19. For the study at large: The analysed material was cDNA or gDNA that came from T cells, B-cell-depleted T cells, or PBMCs.

Points on this clone: The sample contains more than one DNA sequence encoding this CDR3.

As processed by the authors: Amplification of reference gene primers was used by the study to estimate nucleated cell counts. The protocol was immunoSEQ multiplex PCR, while the TCRdb copy is restricted to in-frame clones and leaves out a portion. V and J calls and clone size follow that table, whereas D and trimming were derived from the DNA. The sample shows about 280,000 clones, 70% to 90% of them seen only once. This TCR was sampled from a man in his late teens or twenties with active or convalescent COVID-19. Sequencing used peripheral blood.

The CDR3 sequence: CASSDSAGGYNEQFF. CDR3 DNA sequence: TGTGCCAGCAGTGACTCTGCAGGGGGCTACAATGAGCAGTTCTTC. The rearrangement links TRBV6-4 to TRBJ2-1; the match to TRBD1 covers 7 bases. Germline V CDR1 and CDR2: MRHNA, SNTAGT. The trim removed 0 bases at V and 3 bases at J, leaving 2 bases unmatched. The CDR3 has 15 residues.